The 29 T cell receptor beta chains below come from one sample, sequenced in a study of identical twins. TCRdb reanalysed the 5' RACE reads using MiXCR and keeps one entry per CDR3 protein. The repertoire has nearly 900,000 distinct CDR3 sequences, over 9% of them found once; the top ten carry around 1.5%. Separately, the same data were catalogued under a study of yellow fever vaccine responses in identical twins.

Sequences were obtained from PBMCs. The receptors shown here come from a woman between 18 and 30 years old in good health.

This chain connects TRBV11-2 to TRBJ2-7, with 11 bases fitting TRBD2. J was trimmed by 3 bases and V by 2 bases; bases with no gene match: 6. This CDR3 comprises 16 residues. The germline CDR1 and CDR2 sequences are SGHAT and FQNNGV. The CDR3 bases are TGTGCCAGCAGCTTAACTGTAGCGGGAGGGGACTACGAGCAGTACTTC. Translating it yields CASSLTVAGGDYEQYF.

This clonotype has more than one count but fewer than ten. The V and J genes are TRBV11-3 and TRBJ2-3; TRBD2 agrees at 14 bases. Unmatched junction bases numbered 8, after V lost 5 bases and J lost 10 bases. The CDR3 is 15 residues long. Germline CDR1 reads SGHNT; CDR2 reads YENEEA. Here the CDR3 reads CASSPGLAGEAAQYF. The CDR3 DNA is TGTGCCAGCAGCCCGGGACTAGCGGGGGAGGCGGCGCAGTATTTT.

This clonotype was detected only a few times. The chain couples TRBV20-1 to TRBJ1-6; 10 nucleotides align to TRBD1. The CDR3 consists of 14 residues. Trimming at V came to 3 bases and at J to 5 bases, leaving 1 base not matched to a gene. CDR1 and CDR2 from the germline V gene are DFQATT and SNEGSKA (reference sequence). The CDR3 nucleotides read TGCAGTGCTAGGGGACAGGGGAATAATTCACCCCTCCACTTT. Its protein is CSARGQGNNSPLHF.

This clonotype was detected only a few times. The CDR3 protein is CASSLSGGQADTQYF. CDR3 DNA: TGTGCCAGCAGCCTTAGCGGGGGGCAGGCAGATACGCAGTATTTT. The chain combines TRBV12-3 or TRBV12-4 with TRBJ2-3, with 10 bases matching TRBD2. This CDR3 is built from 15 residues. Trimming took 6 bases from V and 4 from J; bases not matched to a gene: 7.

This clonotype has only a few counts. V gene TRBV2 combines with J gene TRBJ2-2, with D hard to call. The CDR3 loop spans 13 amino acids. V lost 1 base, J lost 7 bases, and 7 bases lay in between. Germline V gene data show CDR1 as SNHLY and CDR2 as FYNNEI. The CDR3 nucleotides are TGTGCCAGCAGTGAAGTGGGAATCGGGGAGCTGTTTTTT. Protein sequence: CASSEVGIGELFF. The complete variable domain, with remaining parts taken from reference TRBV2 and TRBJ2-2, reads EPEVTQTPSHQVTQMGQEVILRCVPISNHLYFYWYRQILGQKVEFLVSFYNNEISEKSEIFDDQFSVERPDGSNFTLKIRSTKLEDSAMYFCASSEVGIGELFFGEGSRLTVL.

The chain is built from TRBV6-1 and TRBJ2-7, with D unresolved. Germline V CDR1 and CDR2: MNHNS, SASEGT. V lost 6 bases to trimming and J lost 7 bases, with 16 bases between them. This CDR3 contains 13 residues. The CDR3 DNA reads as TGTGCCAGCAGCATCTCGCGGACGAGTGAGCAGTACGTC. It specifies CASSISRTSEQYV.

A few counts support this clonotype. CDR3 in amino acids: CASSQGFVDTQYF. DNA for the CDR3: TGTGCCAGCAGCCAGGGTTTTGTAGATACGCAGTATTTT. The V call is TRBV28, the J call TRBJ2-3, with a tentative D call TRBD1 (5 bases). This CDR3 comprises 13 residues. V lost 6 bases and J lost 5, with 12 bases in between. The germline V gene has CDR1 MDHEN and CDR2 SYDVKM.

This clonotype came up many times. The V gene is TRBV3-1, the J gene TRBJ1-1, with a tentative D call TRBD1 (6 bases). The germline V and J ends were trimmed by 0 bases and 6 bases, with 8 bases remaining between them. This CDR3 comprises 13 residues. CDR1 LGHDT and CDR2 YNNKEL come from the germline V gene (reference sequence). CDR3 DNA: TGTGCCAGCAGCCAAGAGTGGGGGCCTGAAGCTTTCTTT. Its translation: CASSQEWGPEAFF.

A few counts support this clonotype. The genes are TRBV27 and TRBJ2-1; TRBD2 matches 8 bases. The V gene end was trimmed by 3 bases and the J gene end by 3 bases; junction bases not matched to a gene: 10. CDR1 MNHEY and CDR2 SMNVEV come from the germline V gene (reference sequence). The CDR3 has 17 amino acids. The CDR3 region is CASSFGGIAGSYNEQFF. The DNA of the CDR3 is TGTGCCAGCAGTTTTGGTGGTATAGCGGGGAGCTACAATGAGCAGTTCTTC.

The V call is TRBV12-3 or TRBV12-4, the J call TRBJ2-7, with 7 nucleotides matching TRBD1. The CDR3 covers 14 residues. V was pared by 6 bases and J by 0 bases, with 5 bases of the junction left unmatched. The CDR3 sequence: CASSQTGNSYEQYF. The CDR3 region has the DNA TGTGCCAGCAGCCAGACAGGGAACTCCTACGAGCAGTACTTC.

This clonotype was seen more than once but under ten times. The chain carries TRBV9 and TRBJ2-7; TRBD1 is a possible D gene (7 bases). CDR3 size: 15 residues. The V gene's germline CDR1 is SGDLS and CDR2 YYNGEE. Deletions cut 0 bases from V and 6 bases from J, with 16 bases between. The CDR3 region has the DNA TGTGCCAGCAGCGTAGATCCAGGGGGGTTCGGCGAGCAGTACTTC. Encoded protein: CASSVDPGGFGEQYF.

This clonotype was seen many times. The CDR3 here is CASSQEGTSAENEQFF. The CDR3 DNA reads TGTGCCAGCAGTCAAGAAGGGACTAGCGCAGAGAATGAGCAGTTCTTC. This rearrangement joins TRBV12-3 or TRBV12-4 to TRBJ2-1; 10 positions match TRBD2. The length of the CDR3 is 16 residues. V trimming: 5 bases; J trimming: 7 bases; junction bases outside the gene matches: 11.

The sample holds many counts of this clonotype. The chain joins TRBV4-1 to TRBJ2-2; possibly TRBD1 for D (5 bases). Germline lookup yields CDR1 MGHRA and CDR2 YSYEKL. The CDR3 has 20 amino acids. V lost 4 bases to trimming and J lost 3 bases, with 27 bases between them. DNA of the CDR3: TGCGCCAGCAGCCCACAGGCAGTCCCCAATCGTCCAATCGACACCGGGGAGCTGTTTTTT. This sequence encodes CASSPQAVPNRPIDTGELFF.

Ten or more counts support this clonotype. The chain carries TRBV4-1 and TRBJ2-4, with D unclear. From germline, CDR1 is MGHRA and CDR2 YSYEKL. Trimming stripped 5 bases from V and 0 bases from J, with 11 bases between. The CDR3 has 15 amino acids. In nucleotides, the CDR3 is TGCGCCAGCAGCTCTTCAAAACTAGCCAAAAACATTCAGTACTTC. It codes for CASSSSKLAKNIQYF.

At least ten counts were recorded for this clonotype. The V and J genes are TRBV5-1 and TRBJ2-1; 11 bases fit TRBD1. After removal of 3 bases from V and 3 bases from J, the junction contained 2 bases not matched to a gene. Germline V gene data show CDR1 as SGHRS and CDR2 as YFSETQ. The CDR3 consists of 15 residues. CDR3: CASSWGTGGYNEQFF. The CDR3 DNA reads as TGCGCCAGCAGCTGGGGGACAGGGGGCTACAATGAGCAGTTCTTC.

As regards this clonotype: One end of the junction is discordant with germline, which a read error may explain. In nucleotides, the CDR3 is TGCAGTGGTGAGGGGGGGCTCACACATACGCAGTATTTT. As protein: CSGEGGLTHTQYF. The J gene is TRBJ2-3, the V gene TRBV20-1; D possibly corresponds to TRBD2 (7 bases). Germline V gene sequence: CDR1 DFQATT, CDR2 SNEGSKA (reference sequence). The CDR3 extends over 13 amino acids.

This clonotype came up many times. J is TRBJ1-2 and V is TRBV12-3 or TRBV12-4, with D possibly TRBD1 on 5 matching bases. The CDR3 covers 15 residues. V dropped 1 base and J dropped 5 bases, with 14 bases sitting between them. The DNA for the CDR3 is TGTGCCAGCAGTTTAGGGGGCAGCGCCCCTTATGGCTACACCTTC. Its translation: CASSLGGSAPYGYTF.

This clonotype was observed at least ten times. The J gene is TRBJ2-3, the V gene TRBV7-8; 7 bases are shared with TRBD2. J gave up 0 bases and V 5 bases, and 11 bases lay outside the gene matches. This CDR3 has 17 residues. Per the germline V gene, CDR1 is SGHVS and CDR2 is FQNEAQ. The CDR3 spells CASSLGRGKTSTDTQYF. The CDR3, as DNA: TGTGCCAGCAGCCTGGGGCGGGGGAAAACTAGCACAGATACGCAGTATTTT. Combining the CDR3 with reference TRBV7-8 and TRBJ2-3 gives the whole variable domain GAGVSQSPRYKVAKRGQDVALRCDPISGHVSLFWYQQALGQGPEFLTYFQNEAQLDKSGLPSDRFFAERPEGSVSTLKIQRTQQEDSAVYLCASSLGRGKTSTDTQYFGPGTRLTVL.

The sample holds many counts of this clonotype. The J gene is TRBJ2-1, the V gene TRBV6-9; D unresolved. Trimming stripped 6 bases from V and 8 bases from J, with 26 bases between. The CDR3 sequence is 17 residues long. Germline V gives CDR1 MNHGY, CDR2 SVAAGI. DNA for the CDR3: TGTGCCAGCAGGCCCAAGGCAGGATACAATGGTATCGATGAGCAGTTCTTC. Its protein is CASRPKAGYNGIDEQFF.

The chain recombines TRBV4-1 with TRBJ2-2; 7 bases agree with TRBD1. The ends lost 3 bases at V and 0 bases at J; junction bases unmatched: 7. Germline V CDR1 and CDR2: MGHRA, YSYEKL. This CDR3 comprises 17 residues. CDR3 sequence reads: CASSHPAQGANTGELFF. Here the CDR3 DNA reads TGCGCCAGCAGCCACCCCGCCCAGGGGGCGAACACCGGGGAGCTGTTTTTT.

Ten or more counts support this clonotype. The chain recombines TRBV12-3 or TRBV12-4 with TRBJ1-1; TRBD1 is a possible D gene (5 bases). The length of the CDR3 is 11 residues. Deletions cut 6 bases from V and 7 bases from J, with 9 bases between. CDR3: CASRGHLEAFF. In DNA, the CDR3 is TGTGCCAGCAGAGGACACCTTGAAGCTTTCTTT.

This clonotype has ten or more counts. The V and J genes are TRBV12-3 or TRBV12-4 and TRBJ1-5; 7 nucleotides agree with TRBD1. The CDR3 runs 15 residues. Trimming took 5 bases from V and 2 from J; bases not matched to a gene: 6. This CDR3 reads CASSPSGGGNQPQHF. CDR3 in DNA: TGTGCCAGCAGTCCCTCAGGGGGTGGCAATCAGCCCCAGCATTTT.

This clonotype came up a few times. The chain recombines TRBV7-6 with TRBJ2-2; D is unclear. CDR1 and CDR2 (germline): SGHVS, FNYEAQ. V lost 4 bases and J 0 bases, leaving 18 bases between the germline ends. The CDR3 runs to 18 residues. The CDR3, as DNA: TGTGCCAGCAGCTCGGGTCCACCCGCACGATCGAACACCGGGGAGCTGTTTTTT. Its protein is CASSSGPPARSNTGELFF.

The sample holds a few counts of this clonotype. This chain connects TRBV2 to TRBJ2-7; D gene ambiguous. This CDR3 spans 11 amino acids. Looked up from germline, CDR1 is SNHLY and CDR2 is FYNNEI. V lost 3 bases and J 4 bases, leaving 4 bases between the germline ends. CDR3 in amino acids: CASSDQYEQYV. CDR3 bases: TGTGCCAGCAGTGACCAGTACGAGCAGTACGTC.

The chain combines TRBV12-3 or TRBV12-4 with TRBJ2-6; D call uncertain. V shed 6 bases and J shed 1 base, with 16 bases lying between them. The CDR3 runs to 17 residues. The CDR3, as DNA: TGTGCCAGCAGCCTTCTGTCCCTGCGGTCTGGGGCCAACGTCCTGACTTTC. This codes for CASSLLSLRSGANVLTF.

This rearrangement joins TRBV20-1 to TRBJ2-7; D unclear. Trimming cost V 1 base and J 0 bases, with 16 bases left between them. The CDR3 is 16 residues long. Germline V gives CDR1 DFQATT, CDR2 SNEGSKA (reference sequence). The CDR3 loop is CSARGYGISSSYEQYF. CDR3 DNA sequence: TGCAGTGCTAGAGGTTATGGGATATCTAGCTCCTACGAGCAGTACTTC.

This clonotype was seen at least ten times. The chain links TRBV12-3 or TRBV12-4 to TRBJ2-2, with 9 bases aligning to TRBD1. CDR3 length: 16 amino acids. V shed 7 bases, J shed 2 bases, and the junction held 8 bases outside the gene matches. The CDR3 reads CASTPTGGLNTGELFF. As DNA, the CDR3 is TGTGCCAGCACCCCGACAGGGGGTCTTAACACCGGGGAGCTGTTTTTT.

The genes are TRBV28 and TRBJ2-7; perhaps TRBD2 as D (5 bases). V lost 5 bases, J lost 2 bases, and 16 bases lay in between. The CDR3 is 15 amino acids. Germline V gives CDR1 MDHEN, CDR2 SYDVKM. This CDR3 reads CASSPPGGQTYEQYF. For the CDR3, the DNA is TGTGCCAGCAGTCCCCCCGGAGGCCAGACCTACGAGCAGTACTTC.

The chain uses TRBV15 and TRBJ2-1; D might be TRBD1 (6 bases). The V end lost 1 base, the J end lost 7 bases, and 17 bases lay between the germline ends. This CDR3 region has 16 residues. Germline V CDR1 and CDR2: LNHNV, YYDKDF (reference sequence). In nucleotides, the CDR3 is TGTGCCACCAGCAGAGCAGAGACAGGCTTCAGGAATGAGCAGTTCTTC. As protein: CATSRAETGFRNEQFF.